This T cell receptor (beta chain) was sequenced for a study of CD8 T cells in Susac syndrome. Notes on the study in general: An acknowledgment was made by the study that its TCR sequencing and HLA analysis involved relatively few individuals.

The CDR3 length is 13 residues. Germline lookup yields CDR1 DFQATT and CDR2 SNEGSKA (reference sequence). The V end was cut by 5 bases, the J end by 1 base, with 10 bases between. A word on this clonotype: As yet, its antigen is unknown.

RNA, at roughly 0.45 to 1 ug, was reverse transcribed with random hexamers. Amplification of TCR beta CDR3 used immunoSEQ multiplex PCR across 54 Vbeta and 13 Jbeta. TCRdb analysed the immunoSEQ multiplex PCR reads with MiXCR anew, one entry per CDR3 protein. The table lists 300,000 to 350,000 distinct CDR3 sequences, under 95% of them singletons. CD8+ and CD4+ T cells circulating in blood were sequenced for TCR beta. Stable or active relapsing-remitting multiple sclerosis, untreated and meeting revised McDonald criteria, defined the controls. The TCR originated in a human donor with multiple sclerosis. The sequenced material came from CD4+ T cells from PBMCs. The chain uses TRBV20-1 and TRBJ2-3, with D possibly TRBD2 on 6 matching bases. This CDR3 reads CSAQASGTDTQYF. CDR3 coding DNA: TGCAGTGCTCAGGCTAGCGGCACAGATACGCAGTATTTT.